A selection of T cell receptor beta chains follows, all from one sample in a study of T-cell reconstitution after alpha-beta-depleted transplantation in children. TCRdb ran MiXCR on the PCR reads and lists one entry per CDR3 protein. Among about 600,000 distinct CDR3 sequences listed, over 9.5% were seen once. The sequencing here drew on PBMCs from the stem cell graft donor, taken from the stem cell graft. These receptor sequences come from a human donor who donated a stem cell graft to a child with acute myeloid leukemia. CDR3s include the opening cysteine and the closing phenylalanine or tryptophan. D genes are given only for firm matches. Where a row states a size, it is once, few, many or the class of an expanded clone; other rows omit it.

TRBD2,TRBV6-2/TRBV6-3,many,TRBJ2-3,TGTGCCAGCAGTTACGGGACTAGCGGGATCTCAGATACGCAGTATTTT,CASSYGTSGISDTQYF
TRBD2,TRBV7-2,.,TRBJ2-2,TGTGCCAGCCCAACTAAGCGGGGGAGGCCCGGCGGGGAGCTGTTTTTT,CASPTKRGRPGGELFF
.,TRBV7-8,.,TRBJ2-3,TGTGCCAGCAGGAGTGGCATAGATACGCAGTATTTT,CASRSGIDTQYF
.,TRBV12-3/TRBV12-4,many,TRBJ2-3,TGTGCCAGCAGCTTAGACCAGAGCACAGATACGCAGTATTTT,CASSLDQSTDTQYF
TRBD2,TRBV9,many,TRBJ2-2,TGTGCCAGCAGCGGTACCGGGACTATCAACACCGGGGAGCTGTTTTTT,CASSGTGTINTGELFF
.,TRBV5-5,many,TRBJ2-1,TGTGCCAGCAGCTTCGGCCTCCTGAACAATGAGCAGTTCTTC,CASSFGLLNNEQFF
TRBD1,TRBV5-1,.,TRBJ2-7,TGCGCCAGCAGCCCGCGACAGGGGGCCCACGAGCAGTACTTC,CASSPRQGAHEQYF
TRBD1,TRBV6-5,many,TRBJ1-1,TGTGCCAGCAGTTACAGGGGGCAAAGGTGGAACACTGAAGCTTTCTTT,CASSYRGQRWNTEAFF
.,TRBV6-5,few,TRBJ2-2,TGTGCCAGCAGTTCTCCCTCGGGACTCCAAGGGGAGCTGTTTTTT,CASSSPSGLQGELFF
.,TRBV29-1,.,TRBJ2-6,TGCAGCGTGAAGGGACGGTTCTCTGGGGCCAACGTCCTGACTTTC,CSVKGRFSGANVLTF
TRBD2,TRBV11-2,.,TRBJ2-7,TGTGCCAGCAGCCTCATAACCCGAGCGGGAGTAATCTACGAGCAGTACTTC,CASSLITRAGVIYEQYF
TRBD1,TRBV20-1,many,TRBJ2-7,TGCAGTGCTAAGACAGGGCGCTACGAGCAGTACTTC,CSAKTGRYEQYF
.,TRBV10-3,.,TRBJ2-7,TGTGCCATCACGGAGGGGAACTCGGGAGAGCAGTACTTC,CAITEGNSGEQYF
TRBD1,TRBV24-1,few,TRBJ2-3,TGTGCCACCAGTGATTATACAGGGGGGAGCACAGATACGCAGTATTTT,CATSDYTGGSTDTQYF
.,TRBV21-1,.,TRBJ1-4,TGTGCCAGTGTGTGCGGCTTAGAGGATGAAAAACTGTTTTTT,CASVCGLEDEKLFF
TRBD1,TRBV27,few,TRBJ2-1,TGTGCCAGCAGCCTATCTACAGGGGGCCTCTACAATGAGCAGTTCTTC,CASSLSTGGLYNEQFF
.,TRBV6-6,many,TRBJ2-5,TGTGCCAGCAGTTACGAACTCCAAGAGACCCAGTACTTC,CASSYELQETQYF
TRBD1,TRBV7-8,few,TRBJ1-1,TGTGCCAGCAGCGTACGACAGGGACAGAACACTGAAGCTTTCTTT,CASSVRQGQNTEAFF
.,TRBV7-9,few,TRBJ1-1,TGTGCCAGTGGCCGGGGGGGCTATGACACTGAAGCTTTCTTT,CASGRGGYDTEAFF
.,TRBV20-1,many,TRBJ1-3,TGCAGTGCTAGAGACACCTTCTCTGGAAACACCATATATTTT,CSARDTFSGNTIYF
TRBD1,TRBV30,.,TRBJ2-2,TGTGCCTGGAGTGTAGGACAGGGGAACACCGGGGAGCTGTTTTTT,CAWSVGQGNTGELFF
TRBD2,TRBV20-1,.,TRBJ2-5,TGCTGTGCTAGTTCCCTAGCGGCCCTGTACCAAGAGACCCAGTACTTC,CCASSLAALYQETQYF
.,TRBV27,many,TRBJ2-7,TGTGCCAGCAGTTTCAGTCCCTCCTACGAGCAGTACTTC,CASSFSPSYEQYF
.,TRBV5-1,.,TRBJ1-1,TGCGCCAGCAGCAGAACGACATTAGGGACGGACACTGAAGCTTTCTTT,CASSRTTLGTDTEAFF
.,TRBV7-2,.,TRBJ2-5,TGTGCCAGCAGCTTAGATCAGGCCCAAAGGACCCAGTACTTC,CASSLDQAQRTQYF
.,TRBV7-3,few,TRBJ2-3,TGTGCCAGCAGCCTCGCGAGGGCTAGCGGCACAGATACGCAGTATTTT,CASSLARASGTDTQYF
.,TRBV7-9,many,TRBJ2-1,TGTGCCAGCAGCCTAATTGGAGTGGAGCAGTTCTTC,CASSLIGVEQFF
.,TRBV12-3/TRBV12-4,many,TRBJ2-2,TGTGCCATCAATCAGGGATGGACCGGGGAGCTGTTTTTT,CAINQGWTGELFF
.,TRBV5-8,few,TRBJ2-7,TGTGCCAGCAGCTTGGAGGGTTTCCACGAGCAGTACTTC,CASSLEGFHEQYF
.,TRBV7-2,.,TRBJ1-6,TGTGCCAGCAGCTTAGCGGGGGCAGGGGCTCGCGGTTCACCCCTCCACTTT,CASSLAGAGARGSPLHF
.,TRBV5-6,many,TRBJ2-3,TGTGCCAGCAGCGTCCTTAGGGCGGGCAGGATAGATACGCAGTATTTT,CASSVLRAGRIDTQYF
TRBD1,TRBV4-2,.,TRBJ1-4,TGTGCCAGCAGCCAAGGGACAGGGGGCCTAGCTAATGAAAAACTGTTTTTT,CASSQGTGGLANEKLFF
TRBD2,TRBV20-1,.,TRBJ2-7,TGCTGTGCTCCACGGGGGGGTTATCAACCCTACGAGCAGTACTTC,CCAPRGGYQPYEQYF
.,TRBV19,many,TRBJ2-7,TGTGCCAGCGCAACAGGCTACGAGCAGTACTTC,CASATGYEQYF
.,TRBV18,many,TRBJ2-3,TGTGCCAGCTCACCGGGCCCCCAAGAGGATACGCAGTATTTT,CASSPGPQEDTQYF
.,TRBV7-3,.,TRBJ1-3,TGTGCCAGCAGCTTACGCGGGAGCTCTGGAAACACCATATATTTT,CASSLRGSSGNTIYF
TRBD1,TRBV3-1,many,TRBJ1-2,TGTGCCAGCAGCAAGGGACAGGTCTATGGCTACACCTTC,CASSKGQVYGYTF
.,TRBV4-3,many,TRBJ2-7,TGCGCCAGCAGCCCAGAGGAGGTTAGTCCTAAAGAGCAGTACTTC,CASSPEEVSPKEQYF
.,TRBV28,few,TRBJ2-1,TGTGCCAGCAGTCCCCTATGGGGGACTGTCCGGGATGTCGATGAGCAGTTCTTC,CASSPLWGTVRDVDEQFF
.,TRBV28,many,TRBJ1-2,TGTGCCAGCAGTTCACAACTGGGTGAGAGCGGACTTTTC,CASSSQLGESGLF